This T cell receptor beta chain emerged from a study of blood T cell repertoires in COVID-19. Study background: There were acute and convalescent COVID-19 samples, and they came from the United States, Italy and Spain. Nucleic acid was either cDNA or gDNA, and it came from T cells, B-cell-depleted T cells, or PBMCs.

Using immunoSEQ multiplex PCR, the repertoire was profiled, and TCRdb retains in-frame clones only, with some absent. The data show some 150,000 clones, roughly 86% seen once. Germline CDR1 reads KGHSH; CDR2 reads LQKENI. The CDR3 length is 17 residues. V trimming: 9 bases; J trimming: 3 bases; junction bases outside the gene matches: 17. The clonotype was recovered from a human donor in a cohort sampled during active COVID-19. The V and J genes are TRBV18 and TRBJ2-7; 10 nucleotides align to TRBD2. The sequencing sample was made of peripheral blood. The CDR3 DNA reads TGTGCCAGTACCACCAACTCGAAGCTAGCGGGAGACTACGAGCAGTACTTC. Translating gives CASTTNSKLAGDYEQYF.